The 24 T cell receptor beta chains below all came from one sample that was sequenced in a study of post-analysis software for immune sequencing data. Study results and limitations: Controls had lower frequencies than patients of five or six TRBV segments, which included TRBV5-6, TRBV5-1 and TRBV20-1.

What these receptors recognize is not known. Researchers reported that TCR beta cDNA libraries carried unique molecular identifiers. One entry per CDR3 protein, called by TCRdb with MiXCR from the PCR reads. This sample has around 440,000 distinct CDR3 sequences, with approximately 46% found just once. Sequences were obtained from blood. These receptors were taken from a girl under 18 with multiple sclerosis.

This clonotype was seen a few times. As DNA, the CDR3 is TGTGCCAGCAGGGGAGGACTAGCGGGAGTTTACAATGAGCAGTTCTTC. It encodes CASRGGLAGVYNEQFF. This chain joins TRBV12-3 or TRBV12-4 and TRBJ2-1, with 13 nucleotides matching TRBD2. V was pared by 6 bases and J by 4 bases, with 6 bases of the junction left unmatched. CDR3 length equals 16 residues.

This clonotype was counted between two and nine times. V is TRBV10-2 and J is TRBJ2-1, with a weak D call TRBD1 (6 bases). Trimming removed 2 bases from V and 0 bases from J, with 8 bases in between. CDR3 length: 15 amino acids. Germline V gene lookup returns CDR1 WSHSY and CDR2 SAAADI. CDR3 region: CASSEDRSSYNEQFF. The CDR3 bases are TGCGCCAGCAGTGAGGACAGGAGCTCCTACAATGAGCAGTTCTTC.

There are a few counts of this clonotype. V is TRBV12-3 or TRBV12-4 and J is TRBJ2-7; D unclear. V was cut by 5 bases and J by 3 bases, with 11 bases left in between. The CDR3 contains 13 residues. The CDR3 DNA sequence: TGTGCCAGCAGTGTCGGACCGTACTACGAGCAGTACTTC. Amino acid sequence: CASSVGPYYEQYF.

V usage is TRBV5-1 and J usage is TRBJ2-3, with unresolved D. Germline values: CDR1 SGHRS, CDR2 YFSETQ. V gave up 5 bases and J gave up 7 bases, with 20 bases separating them. The CDR3 extends over 15 amino acids. CDR3 nucleotides: TGCGCCAGCAGGATTGGAGTAGTCCCCGAAAATACGCAGTATTTT. Translating gives CASRIGVVPENTQYF.

In the case of this clonotype: A junction boundary mismatches the germline segment, possibly from a read error. The chain recombines TRBV9 with TRBJ2-5, with TRBD2 identical over 9 bases. The CDR3 covers 18 residues. CDR1 is SGDLS, CDR2 YYNGEE, per germline. CDR3 coding DNA: TGTGTCAGCAGCGTAGCACTAGCGGGCAGCCCCAGGGGGGAGACCCAGTACTTC. Translation gives CVSSVALAGSPRGETQYF.

The rearrangement joins TRBV24-1 to TRBJ2-5, with TRBD1 matching 9 bases. Trimming removed 9 bases from V and 5 bases from J; junction bases left unmatched: 15. The CDR3 runs to 16 residues. Germline CDR1 is KGHDR and CDR2 is SFDVKD. The CDR3 DNA follows: TGTGCCACCGCTCGTGGACAGGGGTTGGGACACGAGACCCAGTACTTC. This sequence encodes CATARGQGLGHETQYF.

This clonotype was counted only a few times. The CDR3 sequence is CSALSGSYNEQFF. The CDR3 region has the DNA TGCAGTGCCTTAAGCGGGTCCTACAATGAGCAGTTCTTC. This chain joins TRBV20-1 and TRBJ2-1, with D tentatively TRBD2 (6 bases). The CDR3 has 13 amino acids. V lost 6 bases and J lost 1, with 10 bases in between. Per the germline V gene, CDR1 is DFQATT and CDR2 is SNEGSKA (reference sequence).

The J gene is TRBJ2-3, the V gene TRBV6-4; the D gene is possibly TRBD1 (8 bases). V was clipped by 3 bases and J by 3 bases, with 13 bases between them. The CDR3 consists of 15 residues. The germline CDR1 and CDR2 sequences are MRHNA and SNTAGT. The chain's CDR3 is CASSEEQGGTDTQYF. CDR3 DNA sequence: TGTGCCAGCAGTGAGGAACAGGGGGGGACAGATACGCAGTATTTT.

This chain links TRBV7-9 with TRBJ1-5; D perhaps matches TRBD1 (5 bases). CDR1 SEHNR and CDR2 FQNEAQ come from the germline V gene (reference sequence). The CDR3 contains 15 residues. V was clipped by 5 bases and J by 5 bases, with 16 bases between them. The CDR3, as DNA: TGTGCCAGCAGCAAAATTACAGGAGGGGATCAGCCCCAGCATTTT. Amino acid sequence: CASSKITGGDQPQHF. Supplemented by reference TRBV7-9 and TRBJ1-5, the full variable domain reads DTGVSQNPRHKITKRGQNVTFRCDPISEHNRLYWYRQTLGQGPEFLTYFQNEAQLEKSRLLSDRFSAERPKGSFSTLEIQRTEQGDSAMYLCASSKITGGDQPQHFGDGTRLSIL.

In this sample, this clonotype turned up a few times. This chain connects TRBV7-2 to TRBJ2-4; D is perhaps TRBD1 or TRBD2 (5 bases each). The J call is doubtful: the DNA matches TRBJ2-7 better. This CDR3 spans 12 amino acids. CDR1 is SGHTA and CDR2 is FQGNSA in the germline V gene. The CDR3 reads CASSPPGHEQYF. The CDR3 DNA follows: TGTGCCAGCAGCCCGCCGGGACACGAGCAGTACTTC.

V and J are TRBV5-1 and TRBJ2-1; 7 bases map to TRBD1. The CDR3 loop spans 14 amino acids. After removal of 4 bases from V and 6 bases from J, the junction contained 7 bases not matched to a gene. CDR1 is SGHRS and CDR2 is YFSETQ in the germline V gene. The CDR3 region is CASSPRQGSNEQFF. In nucleotides, the CDR3 is TGCGCCAGCAGCCCTAGACAGGGTTCCAATGAGCAGTTCTTC.

The rearrangement links TRBV30 to TRBJ2-6; no clear D. This CDR3 comprises 16 residues. The V and J ends lost 0 bases and 0 bases respectively, with 9 bases between them. Germline CDR1 and CDR2: GTSNPN and SVGIG (reference sequence). CDR3: CAWSVYGYSGANVLTF. The DNA for the CDR3 is TGTGCCTGGAGTGTATACGGGTACTCTGGGGCCAACGTCCTGACTTTC.

This chain links TRBV11-2 with TRBJ1-5; the D gene is possibly TRBD1 (6 bases). CDR3 length: 18 amino acids. V lost 0 bases to trimming and J lost 6 bases, with 21 bases between them. Germline CDR1 reads SGHAT; CDR2 reads FQNNGV. In nucleotides, the CDR3 is TGTGCCAGCAGCTTAGATGCGTGGGCAGGGGAAAGTAGTCAGCCCCAGCATTTT. It codes for CASSLDAWAGESSQPQHF.

This rearrangement joins TRBV30 to TRBJ2-1; the match to TRBD2 covers 8 bases. The DNA matches TRBJ2-7 better at its end, which makes the J call doubtful. The CDR3 length is 15 residues. Germline V gene data show CDR1 as GTSNPN and CDR2 as SVGIG (reference sequence). The CDR3, as DNA: TGTGCCTGGAGTCCCTCGGGACTAGACCACAATGAGCAGTACTTC. Translating gives CAWSPSGLDHNEQYF.

The chain joins TRBV12-3 or TRBV12-4 to TRBJ1-2; D gene uncertain. This CDR3 spans 13 amino acids. V lost 6 bases and J 6 bases, leaving 14 bases between the germline ends. This CDR3 reads CASSPGRADGYTF. CDR3 bases: TGTGCCAGCAGCCCAGGACGAGCAGATGGCTACACCTTC.

The chain is built from TRBV5-1 and TRBJ1-1; perhaps TRBD1 as D (6 bases). The CDR3 loop spans 15 amino acids. With 1 base removed from V and 0 bases from J, the gap between germline ends came to 10 bases. Per germline, CDR1 SGHRS and CDR2 YFSETQ. The CDR3 DNA sequence: TGCGCCAGCAGCTTGACAGGGTTGGTGAACACTGAAGCTTTCTTT. It specifies CASSLTGLVNTEAFF.

This rearrangement joins TRBV27 to TRBJ1-1; TRBD1 matches 9 bases. V lost 5 bases to trimming and J lost 7 bases; unmatched junction nucleotides: 17. The CDR3 covers 17 residues. Germline V lookup: CDR1 MNHEY, CDR2 SMNVEV (reference sequence). Here the CDR3 reads CASSNGDRVALPGEAFF. CDR3 sequence (DNA): TGTGCCAGCAGTAATGGGGACAGGGTGGCCCTCCCGGGTGAAGCTTTCTTT.

This sequence joins TRBV20-1 and TRBJ2-7; D is perhaps TRBD2 (5 bases). CDR3 length: 14 amino acids. Germline V CDR1 and CDR2: DFQATT, SNEGSKA (reference sequence). Trimming stripped 5 bases from V and 3 bases from J, with 17 bases between. The CDR3 protein is CSAPNAGGLYEQYF. As DNA, the CDR3 is TGCAGTGCTCCAAATGCCGGAGGACTCTACGAGCAGTACTTC.

This sequence joins TRBV20-1 and TRBJ2-5; unclear D gene. The DNA end lines up better with TRBJ2-7; the J call may be wrong. Germline CDR1 and CDR2: DFQATT and SNEGSKA (reference sequence). The CDR3 is 12 residues long. In DNA form, the CDR3 reads TGCAGTGCTAGCAGGCCGCCCTACGAGCAGTACTTC. Amino acid sequence: CSASRPPYEQYF.

The rearrangement joins TRBV7-2 to TRBJ2-3, with D unclear. With 1 base removed from V and 0 bases from J, the gap between germline ends came to 8 bases. The CDR3 has 15 residues. Germline V gene data show CDR1 as SGHTA and CDR2 as FQGNSA. The CDR3 DNA is TGTGCCAGCAGCTTAGTTCGCAGAAGCACAGATACGCAGTATTTT. Translation: CASSLVRRSTDTQYF. Full variable domain (missing parts from reference TRBV7-2 and TRBJ2-3): GAGVSQSPSNKVTEKGKDVELRCDPISGHTALYWYRQSLGQGLEFLIYFQGNSAPDKSGLPSDRFSAERTGGSVSTLTIQRTQQEDSAVYLCASSLVRRSTDTQYFGPGTRLTVL.

The chain employs TRBV29-1 and TRBJ2-7, with 7 bases matching TRBD1. With 6 bases clipped from V and 2 bases from J, the junction kept 10 bases outside the gene matches. CDR3 length: 14 amino acids. In germline, CDR1 is SQVTM, CDR2 ANQGSEA. The CDR3 protein is CSVVTGRRTYEQYF. The CDR3 bases are TGCAGCGTGGTGACAGGGAGAAGAACCTACGAGCAGTACTTC.

The V and J genes are TRBV6-2 or TRBV6-3 and TRBJ2-5; D unresolved. The CDR3 runs 14 residues. V was shortened by 2 bases and J by 1 base, with 8 bases between the two germline ends. CDR1 and CDR2 from the germline V gene are MNHEY and SVGEGT. CDR3 sequence reads: CASSYPDPQETQYF. The CDR3 region has the DNA TGTGCCAGCAGTTACCCGGATCCCCAAGAGACCCAGTACTTC.

This clonotype occurred once. The gene calls are TRBV7-2 and TRBJ2-1; D may be TRBD1 or TRBD2 (5 bases each). Germline CDR1 is SGHTA and CDR2 is FQGNSA. With 2 bases removed from V and 10 bases from J, the gap between germline ends came to 15 bases. This CDR3 has 14 residues. In nucleotides, the CDR3 is TGTGCCAGCAGCTTATTGGGGGTCTCCTACGAGCAGTTCTTC. Residues: CASSLLGVSYEQFF. The whole variable domain, remainder taken from reference TRBV7-2 and TRBJ2-1, is GAGVSQSPSNKVTEKGKDVELRCDPISGHTALYWYRQSLGQGLEFLIYFQGNSAPDKSGLPSDRFSAERTGGSVSTLTIQRTQQEDSAVYLCASSLLGVSYEQFFGPGTRLTVL.

This sequence joins TRBV20-1 and TRBJ2-5; TRBD2 agrees at 9 bases. V shed 0 bases and J 11 bases; nucleotides not matched to a gene: 10. Germline lookup yields CDR1 DFQATT and CDR2 SNEGSKA (reference sequence). There are 14 residues in the CDR3. CDR3 sequence (DNA): TGCAGTGCTAGAGAGCGGGAGGGGTTGGATGAGCAGTACTTC. Amino acid sequence: CSAREREGLDEQYF.